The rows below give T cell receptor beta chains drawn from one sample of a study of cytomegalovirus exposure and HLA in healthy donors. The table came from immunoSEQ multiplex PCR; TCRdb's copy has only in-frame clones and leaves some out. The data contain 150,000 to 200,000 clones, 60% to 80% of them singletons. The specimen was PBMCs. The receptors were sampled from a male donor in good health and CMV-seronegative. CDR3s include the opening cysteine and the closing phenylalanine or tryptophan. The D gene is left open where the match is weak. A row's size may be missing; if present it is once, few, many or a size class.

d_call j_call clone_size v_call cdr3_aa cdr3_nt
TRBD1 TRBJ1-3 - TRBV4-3 CASSQTGYNSGNTIYF TGCGCCAGCAGCCAGACAGGGTACAACTCTGGAAACACCATATATTTT
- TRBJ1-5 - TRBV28 CASSSNSNQPQHF TGTGCCAGCAGTTCAAATAGCAATCAGCCCCAGCATTTT
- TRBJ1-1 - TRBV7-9 CASSPQGLGTEAFF TGTGCCAGCAGCCCGCAAGGACTGGGCACTGAAGCTTTCTTT
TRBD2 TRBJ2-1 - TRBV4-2 CASSPEETSGHSYNEQFF TGTGCCAGCAGCCCAGAGGAGACTAGCGGGCACTCCTACAATGAGCAGTTCTTC
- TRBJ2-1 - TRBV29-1 CSVGGQSPYNEQFF TGCAGCGTTGGCGGACAGAGCCCCTACAATGAGCAGTTCTTC
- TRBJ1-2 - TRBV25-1 CASSRTDYGYTF TGTGCCAGCAGCCGGACAGACTATGGCTACACCTTC
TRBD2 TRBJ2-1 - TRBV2 CASGGRGGSNEQFF TGTGCCAGCGGCGGGAGGGGGGGGAGTAATGAGCAGTTCTTC
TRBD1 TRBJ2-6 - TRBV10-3 CATRDSLSGANVLTF TGTGCCACCCGGGACAGCCTCTCTGGGGCCAACGTCCTGACTTTC
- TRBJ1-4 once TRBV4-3 CASSQDGGKVANEKLFF TGCGCCAGCAGCCAAGACGGGGGAAAGGTTGCTAATGAAAAACTGTTTTTT
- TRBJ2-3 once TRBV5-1 CASSLSFTDTQYF TGCGCCAGCAGCTTGTCCTTCACAGATACGCAGTATTTT
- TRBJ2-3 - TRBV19 CASSRIERRGDTQYF TGTGCCAGTAGTAGAATCGAGCGTCGGGGAGATACGCAGTATTTT
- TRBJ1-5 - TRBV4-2 CASSRGLNQPQHF TGTGCCAGCAGCCGGGGACTTAATCAGCCCCAGCATTTT
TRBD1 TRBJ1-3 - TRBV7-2 CASSLVRQGVNTIYF TGTGCCAGCAGCTTAGTGAGACAGGGGGTTAACACCATATATTTT
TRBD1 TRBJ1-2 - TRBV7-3 CASSQGQNYGYTF TGTGCCAGCAGCCAGGGACAGAACTATGGCTACACCTTC
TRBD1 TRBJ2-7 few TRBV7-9 CASSSTGTGWHEQYF TGTGCCAGCAGCTCAACCGGGACAGGGTGGCACGAGCAGTACTTC
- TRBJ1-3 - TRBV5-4 CASSLQGPGNTIYF TGTGCCAGCAGCTTACAGGGACCTGGAAACACCATATATTTT
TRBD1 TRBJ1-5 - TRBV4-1 CASSLQQGSSNQPQHF TGCGCCAGCAGCCTCCAACAGGGGTCTAGCAATCAGCCCCAGCATTTT
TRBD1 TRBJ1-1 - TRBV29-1 CSVFNRGMNTEAFF TGCAGCGTTTTCAACAGGGGGATGAACACTGAAGCTTTCTTT
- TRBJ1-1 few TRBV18 CASSPPSENTEAFF TGTGCCAGCTCACCACCGTCAGAGAACACTGAAGCTTTCTTT
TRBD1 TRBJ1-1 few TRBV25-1 CATSGTGVTEAFF TGTGCCACCTCCGGGACAGGGGTCACTGAAGCTTTCTTT
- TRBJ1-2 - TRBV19 CASAGRINYGYTF TGTGCCAGCGCGGGGCGGATTAACTATGGCTACACCTTC
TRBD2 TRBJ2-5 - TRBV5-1 CASSPGGAQETQYF TGCGCCAGCAGCCCCGGGGGGGCCCAAGAGACCCAGTACTTC
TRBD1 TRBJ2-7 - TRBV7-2 CASSSDRGYHEQYF TGTGCCAGCAGCTCGGACAGGGGATACCACGAGCAGTACTTC
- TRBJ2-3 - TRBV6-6 CASSHTDTQYF TGTGCCAGCAGCCACACAGATACGCAGTATTTT